This entry describes one TCR beta chain. Antigen unknown. With 60 Vbeta and 13 Jbeta primers, the PCR was carried out. Profiled with immunoSEQ multiplex PCR; TCRdb holds only in-frame clones, not every one. The table has about 130,000 clones, 60% to 85% seen once; the top ten hold about 2%. This entry belongs to a study of cytomegalovirus exposure and HLA in healthy donors. On the study more broadly: Caucasian-associated ancestry cluster membership applied to over 80% of around 400 genotyped donors.

General study points: Most of the TCR beta V segments (in an earlier analysis) were productive either about 90% or about 30% of the time. TCR beta sequences reportedly predicted the HLA-A and HLA-B alleles of most subjects accurately.

Per the germline V gene, CDR1 is SGHRS and CDR2 is YFSETQ. The CDR3 has 15 amino acids. With 1 base removed from V and 1 base from J, the gap between germline ends came to 11 bases. These donors counted as nominally healthy when sampled, but unrecorded immune exposures were likely. The sequenced material came from PBMCs. The receptor was isolated from a female donor in good health and CMV-seropositive. This chain uses TRBV5-1 with TRBJ1-2; TRBD1 is a possible D gene (5 bases). The chain's CDR3 is CASSLISGNNYGYTF. As DNA, the CDR3 is TGCGCCAGCAGCTTGATTTCAGGGAATAACTATGGCTACACCTTC.